This record covers a single TCR beta chain. This specimen belongs to a study of a mutant IDH1 vaccine in newly diagnosed glioma. Method: immunoSEQ multiplex PCR; TCRdb's copy keeps in-frame clones and lacks some. The sample holds about 98,000 clones, 70% to 90% seen once. The time point denotes: baseline, week 1 (first vaccination visit). Described treatment: pre-vaccination baseline after standard-of-care therapy. Each of the donors came in with new WHO grade 3 or 4 astrocytomas that were IDH1-mutant and ATRX-lost. Germline V gene data show CDR1 as SGHTA and CDR2 as FQGNSA. This CDR3 region has 13 residues. V lost 5 bases to trimming and J lost 8 bases; unmatched junction nucleotides: 7.

The chain recombines TRBV7-2 with TRBJ2-3, with 7 bases aligning to TRBD1. Sequencing was performed on PBMCs, taken from a glioma patient treated with radiotherapy, temozolomide or both. This receptor was identified in a woman aged 50 to 60 with glioma. The CDR3 region has the DNA TGTGCCAGCAGCCTGGGGCGACAGGGTACGCAGTATTTT. This sequence encodes CASSLGRQGTQYF.